Following are 27 T cell receptor beta chains from one sample sequenced in a study of PD-1 blockade in mismatch repair-deficient tumors. Measured with immunoSEQ multiplex PCR; TCRdb has only the in-frame clones, and not every one. The sample yields approximately 100,000 clones, 82% seen once. Sequencing was performed on peripheral blood, taken approximately 35 weeks after starting pembrolizumab. All receptors derive from an adult with mismatch repair-deficient cancer.

The CDR3 bases are TGTGCCAGCAGCTTGGTAGGAATGAACACTGAAGCTTTCTTT. Translated, it gives CASSLVGMNTEAFF. V usage is TRBV5-8 and J usage is TRBJ1-1; D call uncertain. Germline loops: CDR1 SGHTS, CDR2 YDEGEE. CDR3 length: 14 amino acids. Trimming took 0 bases from V and 0 from J, leaving 6 bases between them.

This chain uses TRBV30 with TRBJ1-4, with D possibly matching TRBD1 (6 bases). Germline CDR1 reads GTSNPN; CDR2 reads SVGIG (reference sequence). CDR3 length equals 13 residues. V was trimmed by 4 bases and J by 3 bases, leaving 9 bases between them. CDR3 nucleotides: TGTGCCTGGAACGGACAGCCTAATGAAAAACTGTTTTTT. Its translation: CAWNGQPNEKLFF.

This clone was detected only once. The CDR3 DNA reads TGTGCCAGCAACCGACTAGCGGCACCCTCCGAGCAGTACTTC. It specifies CASNRLAAPSEQYF. This chain joins TRBV6-5 and TRBJ2-7, with 9 positions matching TRBD2. This CDR3 has 14 residues. The V and J ends lost 7 bases and 6 bases, in that order; junction bases with no gene match: 10. CDR1 MNHEY and CDR2 SVGAGI come from the germline V gene.

The CDR3 loop reads CASSEIWTGGNQPQHF. The DNA for the CDR3 is TGTGCCAGCAGTGAAATTTGGACAGGGGGCAATCAGCCCCAGCATTTT. The rearrangement joins TRBV6-1 to TRBJ1-5; 9 bases match TRBD1. V dropped 2 bases and J dropped 2; count of bases not matched to a gene: 4. CDR3 length: 16 amino acids. Germline V gene data show CDR1 as MNHNS and CDR2 as SASEGT.

This rearrangement joins TRBV28 to TRBJ1-5, with a possible D match to TRBD1 (6 bases). The V gene lost 5 bases and the J gene lost 4 bases, with 12 bases spanning the gap. Germline assignment: CDR1 MDHEN and CDR2 SYDVKM. This CDR3 has 14 residues. The CDR3 reads CASSTGTTNQPQHF. The CDR3 DNA reads TGTGCCAGCAGTACCGGGACAACGAATCAGCCCCAGCATTTT.

The V and J genes are TRBV7-3 and TRBJ2-7; 7 nucleotides align to TRBD2. This CDR3 is 15 amino acids long. Germline V gene sequence: CDR1 SGHTA, CDR2 FQGTGA. With V trimmed by 5 bases and J by 0 bases, 7 bases remained unmatched. CDR3 nucleotides: TGTGCCAGCAGCGGTAGCGGGTCCAGCTCCTACGAGCAGTACTTC. Protein sequence: CASSGSGSSSYEQYF.

Notes on this clone: Other DNA sequences in the sample encode the same CDR3. The chain joins TRBV7-2 to TRBJ1-5; weak D call: TRBD1 (6 bases). The CDR3 loop spans 16 amino acids. CDR1 and CDR2 from the germline V gene are SGHTA and FQGNSA. V lost 0 bases, J lost 0 bases, and 9 bases lay in between. This CDR3 is CASSLAGGYSNQPQHF. CDR3 nucleotides: TGTGCCAGCAGCTTAGCTGGGGGCTATAGCAATCAGCCCCAGCATTTT.

V and J are TRBV19 and TRBJ2-1, with 7 bases identical to TRBD2. The CDR3 is made up of 16 amino acids. Germline V CDR1 and CDR2: LNHDA, SQIVND (reference sequence). Trimming cost V 5 bases and J 4 bases; bases outside gene matches: 11. CDR3: CASSFETSRTYNEQFF. The CDR3 coding sequence is TGTGCCAGTAGTTTCGAGACTAGCCGAACTTACAATGAGCAGTTCTTC. The complete variable domain, with remaining parts taken from reference TRBV19 and TRBJ2-1, reads DGGITQSPKYLFRKEGQNVTLSCEQNLNHDAMYWYRQDPGQGLRLIYYSQIVNDFQKGDIAEGYSVSREKKESFPLTVTSAQKNPTAFYLCASSFETSRTYNEQFFGPGTRLTVL.

J is TRBJ2-2 and V is TRBV7-9; TRBD2 matches 7 bases. V was pared by 5 bases and J by 4 bases, with 10 bases of the junction left unmatched. The CDR3 covers 16 residues. CDR1 and CDR2 (germline): SEHNR, FQNEAQ (reference sequence). The CDR3 DNA sequence: TGTGCCAGCAGCGTCACGGTTGCGGGAGCCACCGGGGAGCTGTTTTTT. Its protein product is CASSVTVAGATGELFF. Drawing the rest from reference TRBV7-9 and TRBJ2-2, the complete variable domain is DTGVSQNPRHKITKRGQNVTFRCDPISEHNRLYWYRQTLGQGPEFLTYFQNEAQLEKSRLLSDRFSAERPKGSFSTLEIQRTEQGDSAMYLCASSVTVAGATGELFFGEGSRLTVL.

Many counts were recorded for this clone. The V call is TRBV11-3, the J call TRBJ1-1; the D gene is possibly TRBD1 (6 bases). The CDR3 is made up of 14 amino acids. Looked up from germline, CDR1 is SGHNT and CDR2 is YENEEA. Trimming removed 0 bases from V and 3 bases from J, with 8 bases in between. CDR3 region: CASSLESGDTEAFF. CDR3 DNA: TGTGCCAGCAGCTTAGAATCAGGGGACACTGAAGCTTTCTTT.

The V gene is TRBV5-4, the J gene TRBJ2-3; 9 bases map to TRBD1. Germline-derived CDR1 and CDR2 are SGHNT and YYREEE (reference sequence). The CDR3 is made up of 16 amino acids. Unmatched junction bases numbered 11, after V lost 4 bases and J lost 5 bases. CDR3 in amino acids: CASSLPPGQGGDTQYF. As DNA, the CDR3 is TGTGCCAGCAGCCTTCCTCCGGGACAGGGAGGAGATACGCAGTATTTT. Looking up the rest from reference TRBV5-4 and TRBJ2-3 gives the full variable domain: ETGVTQSPTHLIKTRGQQVTLRCSSQSGHNTVSWYQQALGQGPQFIFQYYREEENGRGNFPPRFSGLQFPNYSSELNVNALELDDSALYLCASSLPPGQGGDTQYFGPGTRLTVL.

This clone was picked up a small number of times. The chain carries TRBV2 and TRBJ2-2; 12 nucleotides align to TRBD2. The CDR3 contains 15 residues. Germline CDR1 and CDR2: SNHLY and FYNNEI. The V gene end was trimmed by 6 bases and the J gene end by 2 bases; junction bases not matched to a gene: 1. CDR3 loop: CASRGLAGNTGELFF. The CDR3, as DNA: TGTGCCAGCAGAGGACTAGCGGGAAACACCGGGGAGCTGTTTTTT. Full variable domain (remainder filled in from reference TRBV2 and TRBJ2-2): EPEVTQTPSHQVTQMGQEVILRCVPISNHLYFYWYRQILGQKVEFLVSFYNNEISEKSEIFDDQFSVERPDGSNFTLKIRSTKLEDSAMYFCASRGLAGNTGELFFGEGSRLTVL.

This chain uses TRBV5-4 with TRBJ2-2, with TRBD1 identical over 7 bases. The CDR3 is 14 amino acids. Germline values: CDR1 SGHNT, CDR2 YYREEE (reference sequence). V shed 2 bases, J shed 5 bases, and the junction held 3 bases outside the gene matches. The DNA of the CDR3 is TGTGCCAGCAGCTTCGGGACAGTAACCGGGGAGCTGTTTTTT. Its translation is CASSFGTVTGELFF.

The chain uses TRBV5-6 and TRBJ2-2; TRBD2 aligns across 9 bases. Germline values: CDR1 SGHDT, CDR2 YYEEEE. Germline trimming cut 4 bases from V and 6 bases from J; bases unmatched to any gene: 4. The CDR3 is 14 amino acids. The CDR3 sequence: CASSPGTSPGELFF. The DNA of the CDR3 is TGTGCCAGCAGCCCCGGGACTAGCCCCGGGGAGCTGTTTTTT.

The rearrangement links TRBV5-1 to TRBJ2-2; possibly TRBD1 or TRBD2 for D (5 bases each). V shed 2 bases and J shed 4 bases, with 15 bases lying between them. The CDR3 sequence is 16 residues long. The germline gives CDR1 SGHRS, CDR2 YFSETQ. In DNA form, the CDR3 reads TGCGCCAGCAGCTTAAGCGGTACAGGCCTCACCGGGGAGCTGTTTTTT. This sequence encodes CASSLSGTGLTGELFF.

This chain uses TRBV6-6 with TRBJ2-2; D perhaps matches TRBD1 (6 bases). CDR1 is MNHNY, CDR2 SVGAGI, per germline (reference sequence). Trimming took off 6 bases at V and 1 base at J, with 12 bases between the two ends. The length of the CDR3 is 15 residues. The CDR3 is CASSTSDRNTGELFF. CDR3 coding DNA: TGTGCCAGCAGCACTTCGGACAGGAACACCGGGGAGCTGTTTTTT.

The chain employs TRBV7-9 and TRBJ1-4; 11 bases line up with TRBD1. Germline V gene sequence: CDR1 SEHNR, CDR2 FQNEAQ (reference sequence). The V and J ends lost 4 bases and 0 bases, in that order; junction bases with no gene match: 4. The CDR3 covers 17 residues. The CDR3 loop is CASSSDRGRATNEKLFF. Written as DNA, the CDR3 is TGTGCCAGCAGCTCGGACAGGGGGCGCGCAACTAATGAAAAACTGTTTTTT.

The chain carries TRBV28 and TRBJ2-5, with 16 bases fitting TRBD2. This CDR3 is built from 17 residues. V trimming: 4 bases; J trimming: 4 bases; junction bases outside the gene matches: 6. The germline gives CDR1 MDHEN, CDR2 SYDVKM. The CDR3 loop reads CASSSPGLAGGGETQYF. The CDR3 DNA follows: TGTGCCAGCAGTTCTCCGGGACTAGCGGGAGGGGGAGAGACCCAGTACTTC.

The rearrangement uses TRBV9 and TRBJ1-2; D not certain. Germline CDR1 reads SGDLS; CDR2 reads YYNGEE. V lost 0 bases and J lost 5, with 14 bases in between. The CDR3 length is 15 residues. The CDR3 loop is CASSVGGGSAYGYTF. Written as DNA, the CDR3 is TGTGCCAGCAGCGTAGGGGGTGGTTCCGCTTATGGCTACACCTTC.

The chain joins TRBV4-1 to TRBJ2-1, with D perhaps matching TRBD2 (5 bases). CDR3 length: 17 residues. Trimming removed 4 bases from V and 2 bases from J, with 18 bases in between. Germline CDR1 reads MGHRA; CDR2 reads YSYEKL. Here the CDR3 DNA reads TGCGCCAGCAGCCTTCGAGCCACAGCGGACGCCTACAATGAGCAGTTCTTC. This codes for CASSLRATADAYNEQFF.

V gene TRBV27 combines with J gene TRBJ2-1; TRBD2 matches at 8 bases. The CDR3 length is 18 residues. V was clipped by 3 bases and J by 6 bases; unmatched bases: 16. CDR1 is MNHEY, CDR2 SMNVEV, per germline (reference sequence). The CDR3 DNA reads TGTGCCAGCAGTTTCGGGACTAGGGGCTACCTAAGAGGCAATGAGCAGTTCTTC. Protein product: CASSFGTRGYLRGNEQFF.

This chain uses TRBV12-5 with TRBJ2-1, with D possibly matching TRBD2 (5 bases). The V end was cut by 0 bases, the J end by 0 bases, with 9 bases between. Germline CDR1 is LGHNT and CDR2 is FRNRAP. The CDR3 is 16 amino acids. The CDR3 sequence: CASGLVLGSSYNEQFF. DNA of the CDR3: TGTGCTAGTGGTTTGGTACTTGGGAGCTCCTACAATGAGCAGTTCTTC.

Concerning this clone: Distinct nucleotide sequences in the sample also encode this CDR3. The CDR3 nucleotides are TGCGCCAGCAGCCAAGGACCCCTCGAGAGTACTGAAGCTTTCTTT. Residues: CASSQGPLESTEAFF. This rearrangement joins TRBV5-1 to TRBJ1-1, with D uncertain. Germline values: CDR1 SGHRS, CDR2 YFSETQ. The CDR3 covers 15 residues. The germline V and J ends were trimmed by 4 bases and 5 bases, with 18 bases remaining between them.

The V call is TRBV6-1, the J call TRBJ2-5; TRBD2 aligns across 8 bases. V was clipped by 5 bases and J by 3 bases; unmatched bases: 8. Germline CDR1 is MNHNS and CDR2 is SASEGT. CDR3 length equals 15 residues. The DNA of the CDR3 is TGTGCCAGCAGTCCCCGGGGGCGGGGGGAAGAGACCCAGTACTTC. Protein sequence: CASSPRGRGEETQYF.

The chain combines TRBV9 with TRBJ2-1; 12 bases map to TRBD2. Trimming removed 4 bases from V and 7 bases from J; junction bases left unmatched: 6. The CDR3 sequence is 15 residues long. Germline assignment: CDR1 SGDLS and CDR2 YYNGEE. The CDR3 spells CASSFTSGRQNEQFF. CDR3 bases: TGTGCCAGCAGCTTCACTAGCGGGAGGCAAAATGAGCAGTTCTTC.

This sequence joins TRBV6-5 and TRBJ2-1; no clear D. Trimming removed 7 bases from V and 4 bases from J, with 11 bases in between. Germline-derived CDR1 and CDR2 are MNHEY and SVGAGI. The CDR3 sequence is 13 residues long. CDR3 residues: CASNKVGYNEQFF. In nucleotides, the CDR3 is TGTGCCAGCAATAAGGTTGGTTACAATGAGCAGTTCTTC.

The chain links TRBV7-9 to TRBJ1-1, with TRBD1 matching over 7 bases. CDR1 is SEHNR, CDR2 FQNEAQ, per germline (reference sequence). Unmatched junction bases numbered 4, after V lost 2 bases and J lost 4 bases. The CDR3 consists of 14 residues. The CDR3: CASSLRQGVTEAFF. The CDR3 region has the DNA TGTGCCAGCAGCTTACGACAGGGTGTCACTGAAGCTTTCTTT.